This T cell receptor beta chain was documented in a study of T cell responses to AZD1222 COVID-19 vaccine. Study at large: Second-dose schedules of about 4 or about 12 weeks were combined. Study observations and caveats: Repertoires were obtained solely post-peak T cell response. Reports indicate that nearly half of spike-specific TCRs are directed at unmutated variant regions.

As regards this clone: Antigen: not known.

Produced via immunoSEQ multiplex PCR; TCRdb's table is partial and in-frame only. Among 160,000 or so clones listed, 90% were seen once. Germline V gives CDR1 KGHSH, CDR2 LQKENI. There are 12 residues in the CDR3. V dropped 5 bases and J dropped 3 bases, with 7 bases sitting between them. This sequence was found in an adult in good health. This sample comprised peripheral blood, obtained on day 0 of AZD1222 vaccination. The chain has TRBV18 and TRBJ1-2; the D is unclear. CDR3 loop: CASSEGYYGYTF. In DNA form, the CDR3 reads TGTGCCAGCTCAGAAGGTTACTATGGCTACACCTTC.